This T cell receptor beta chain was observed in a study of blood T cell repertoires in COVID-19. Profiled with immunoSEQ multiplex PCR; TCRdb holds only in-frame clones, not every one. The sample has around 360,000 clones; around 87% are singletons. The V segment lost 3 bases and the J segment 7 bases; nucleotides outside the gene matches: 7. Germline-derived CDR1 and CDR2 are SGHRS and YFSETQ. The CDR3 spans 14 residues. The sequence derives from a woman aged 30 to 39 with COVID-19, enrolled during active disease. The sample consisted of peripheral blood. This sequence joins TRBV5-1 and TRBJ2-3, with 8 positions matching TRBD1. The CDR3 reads CASSSPRQGYTQYF. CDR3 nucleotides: TGCGCCAGCAGCTCCCCACGACAGGGGTATACGCAGTATTTT.